This T cell receptor (beta chain) was obtained from a study of T cell changes during pregnancy in multiple sclerosis. With 2 bases removed from V and 0 bases from J, the gap between germline ends came to 19 bases. Germline V gene sequence: CDR1 SGHTA, CDR2 FQGNSA. This CDR3 has 18 amino acids. Method: immunoSEQ multiplex PCR; TCRdb's copy keeps in-frame clones and lacks some. The data hold 50,000 to 65,000 clones, with around nine tenths observed a single time. This clonotype originated in a female donor in good health, enrolled as a control in a pregnancy study. The sequences come from peripheral blood, collected in the first trimester of pregnancy. The chain couples TRBV7-2 to TRBJ1-1; maybe TRBD1 (5 bases). The DNA of the CDR3 is TGTGCCAGCAGCTTATCTGGGGGTCGGGGAGGCATGAACACTGAAGCTTTCTTT. It encodes CASSLSGGRGGMNTEAFF.